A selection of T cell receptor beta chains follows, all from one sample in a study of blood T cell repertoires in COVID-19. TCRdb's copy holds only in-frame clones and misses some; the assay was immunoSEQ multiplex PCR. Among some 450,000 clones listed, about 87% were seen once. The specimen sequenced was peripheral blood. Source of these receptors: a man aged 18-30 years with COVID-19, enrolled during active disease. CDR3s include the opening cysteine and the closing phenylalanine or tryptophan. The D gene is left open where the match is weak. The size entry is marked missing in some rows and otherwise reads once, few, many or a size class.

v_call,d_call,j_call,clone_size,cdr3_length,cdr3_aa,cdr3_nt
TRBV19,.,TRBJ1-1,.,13,CASSMDSSEEAFF,TGTGCCAGTAGTATGGACAGCTCCGAGGAAGCTTTCTTT
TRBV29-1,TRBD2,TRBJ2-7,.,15,CSVETLAGGSYEQYF,TGCAGCGTTGAAACTCTAGCGGGGGGGTCCTACGAGCAGTACTTC
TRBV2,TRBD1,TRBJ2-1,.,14,CASILGTVYNEQFF,TGTGCCAGCATCCTAGGGACAGTTTACAATGAGCAGTTCTTC
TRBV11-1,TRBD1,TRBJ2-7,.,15,CASSLTGTGGFEQYF,TGTGCCAGCAGTTTGACCGGGACAGGGGGATTTGAGCAGTACTTC
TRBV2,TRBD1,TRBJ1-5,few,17,CASRAPMGQGGNQPQHF,TGTGCCAGCAGGGCCCCTATGGGACAGGGGGGAAATCAGCCCCAGCATTTT
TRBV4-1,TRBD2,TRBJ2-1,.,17,CASSQGLAGGPGNEQFF,TGCGCCAGCAGCCAAGGCTTAGCGGGAGGGCCGGGCAATGAGCAGTTCTTC
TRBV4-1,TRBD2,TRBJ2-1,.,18,CASSRGGLGPSSYNEQFF,TGCGCCAGCAGCCGCGGGGGACTAGGACCAAGCTCCTACAATGAGCAGTTCTTC
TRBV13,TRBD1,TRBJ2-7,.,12,CASSQGAYEQYF,TGTGCCAGCTCACAGGGGGCCTACGAGCAGTACTTC
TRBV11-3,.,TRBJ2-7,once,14,CASSLSSGAYEQYF,TGTGCCAGCAGCTTATCGTCAGGGGCCTACGAGCAGTACTTC
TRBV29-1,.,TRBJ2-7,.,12,CSVETVFYEQYF,TGCAGCGTTGAGACAGTCTTCTACGAGCAGTACTTC
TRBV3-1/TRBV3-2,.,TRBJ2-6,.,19,CASSQKTGSLLSGANVLTF,TGTGCCAGCAGCCAGAAGACAGGTTCCCTCCTCTCTGGGGCCAACGTCCTGACTTTC
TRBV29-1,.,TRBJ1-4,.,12,CSVEGRDEKLFF,TGCAGCGTTGAAGGGCGGGACGAAAAACTGTTTTTT
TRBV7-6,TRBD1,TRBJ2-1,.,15,CASSRTGVTYNEQFF,TGTGCCAGCAGCCGGACAGGGGTGACCTACAATGAGCAGTTCTTC
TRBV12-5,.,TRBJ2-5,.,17,CASGLAYSFDQEGSQYF,TGTGCTAGTGGTTTGGCCTATTCGTTCGACCAGGAGGGGTCCCAGTACTTC
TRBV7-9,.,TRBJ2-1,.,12,CASSSKLNEQFF,TGTGCCAGCAGCTCCAAGCTGAATGAGCAGTTCTTC
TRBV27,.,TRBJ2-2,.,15,CASSLGGQNTGELFF,TGTGCCAGCAGTTTAGGCGGACAGAACACCGGGGAGCTGTTTTTT
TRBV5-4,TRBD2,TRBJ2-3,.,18,CASSSPLGTSGGGDTQYF,TGTGCCAGCAGCTCACCTCTTGGGACTAGCGGGGGTGGGGATACGCAGTATTTT
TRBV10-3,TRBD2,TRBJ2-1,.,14,CAISSGGYYNEQFF,TGTGCCATTAGTAGCGGGGGATACTACAATGAGCAGTTCTTC
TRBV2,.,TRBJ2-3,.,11,CASSPLVAQYF,TGTGCCAGCAGTCCACTAGTGGCGCAGTATTTT
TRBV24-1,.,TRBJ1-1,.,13,CATSDRRGTEAFF,TGTGCCACCAGTGATCGCAGGGGCACTGAAGCTTTCTTT
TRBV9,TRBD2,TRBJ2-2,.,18,CASSGRGFSGAVTGELFF,TGTGCCAGCAGCGGCCGGGGGTTTAGCGGGGCGGTCACCGGGGAGCTGTTTTTT
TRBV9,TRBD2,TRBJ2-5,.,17,CASSTGLAGHLGETQYF,TGTGCCAGCAGCACCGGACTAGCGGGGCATTTAGGGGAGACCCAGTACTTC
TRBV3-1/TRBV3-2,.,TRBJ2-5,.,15,CASSQDAGAWETQYF,TGTGCCAGCAGCCAAGATGCAGGGGCTTGGGAGACCCAGTACTTC
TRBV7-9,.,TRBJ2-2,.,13,CASSVGGAGELFF,TGTGCCAGCAGCGTCGGCGGGGCGGGGGAGCTGTTTTTT
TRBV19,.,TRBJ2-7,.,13,CASSIGQDYEQYF,TGTGCCAGTAGTATAGGGCAGGACTACGAGCAGTACTTC
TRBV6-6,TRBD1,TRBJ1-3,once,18,CASSRVWGQILSGNTIYF,TGTGCCAGCAGTCGGGTCTGGGGACAGATCCTTTCTGGAAACACCATATATTTT
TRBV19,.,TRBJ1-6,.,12,CASLGQASPLHF,TGTGCCAGTTTGGGTCAGGCTTCACCCCTCCACTTT
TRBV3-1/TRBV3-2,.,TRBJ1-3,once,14,CASSQGAGGNTIYF,TGTGCCAGCAGCCAAGGGGCAGGCGGAAACACCATATATTTT
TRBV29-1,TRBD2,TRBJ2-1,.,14,CSVFWGTRTNEQFF,TGCAGCGTTTTTTGGGGGACTAGAACCAATGAGCAGTTCTTC
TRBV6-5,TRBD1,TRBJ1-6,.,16,CASSYLVDRGDSPLHF,TGTGCCAGCAGTTACTTGGTAGACAGGGGGGACTCACCCCTCCACTTT
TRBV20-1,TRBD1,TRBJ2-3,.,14,CSASVKGAYDTQYF,TGCAGTGCTAGTGTTAAGGGGGCGTACGATACGCAGTATTTT
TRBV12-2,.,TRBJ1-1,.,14,CATTHGQGESEAFF,TGTGCAACAACCCACGGACAGGGTGAATCTGAAGCTTTCTTT
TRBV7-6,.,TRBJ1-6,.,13,CASSLNGGSPLHF,TGTGCCAGCAGCTTAAATGGAGGATCACCCCTCCACTTT
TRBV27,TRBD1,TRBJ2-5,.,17,CASSLMRTTGVLETQYF,TGTGCCAGCAGTTTGATGCGCACGACAGGGGTTTTAGAGACCCAGTACTTC
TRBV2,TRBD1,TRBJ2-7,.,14,CASSSGTGFYEQYF,TGTGCCAGCAGCTCCGGGACAGGGTTCTACGAGCAGTACTTC
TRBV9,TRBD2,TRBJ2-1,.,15,CASSERDDAQWEQFF,TGTGCCAGCAGCGAGCGGGATGATGCTCAGTGGGAGCAGTTCTTC
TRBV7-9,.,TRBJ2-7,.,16,CASSSPTSTANYEQYF,TGTGCCAGCAGCTCGCCCACTAGTACCGCCAACTACGAGCAGTACTTC
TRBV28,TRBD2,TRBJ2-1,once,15,CASSPTSGGAYEQFF,TGTGCCAGCAGTCCCACTAGCGGGGGGGCTTATGAGCAGTTCTTC
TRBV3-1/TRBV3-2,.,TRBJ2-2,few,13,CASSHREAGELFF,TGTGCCAGCAGCCACAGGGAAGCCGGGGAGCTGTTTTTT
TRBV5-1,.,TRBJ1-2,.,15,CASSLSQTPNYGYTF,TGCGCCAGCAGCTTGAGTCAGACTCCTAACTATGGCTACACCTTC